A selection of T cell receptor beta chains follows, all from one sample in a study of PD-1 blockade in classical Hodgkin lymphoma. Only in-frame clones appear in the TCRdb table, and some are missing; sequencing was by immunoSEQ multiplex PCR. The sample records 20,000 to 25,000 clones, around 68% being singletons. The sample in question was CD4+ T cells from blood, obtained before the fourth cycle of nivolumab. All receptors derive from a human donor with classical Hodgkin lymphoma. The CDR3 runs from the conserved cysteine through the conserved F or W. A D gene is named only where the DNA matches it firmly. A clone size is listed for some rows: how often the clone was seen (once, few, many), or a class if it is expanded.

TRBJ1-1 | TRBV5-1 | NA | TRBD1 | CASSVEGAGNTEAFF | TGCGCCAGCAGCGTAGAGGGGGCTGGGAACACTGAAGCTTTCTTT
TRBJ2-7 | TRBV7-8 | NA | NA | CASSLGVGQYEQYF | TGTGCCAGCAGCTTAGGAGTCGGGCAGTACGAGCAGTACTTC
TRBJ2-1 | TRBV18 | NA | TRBD2 | CASSPLAGGFSYNEQFF | TGTGCCAGCTCACCCCTAGCGGGGGGTTTCTCCTACAATGAGCAGTTCTTC
TRBJ1-1 | TRBV9 | NA | NA | CASSVGVRGNRTEAFF | TGTGCCAGCAGCGTAGGTGTCAGGGGAAACCGTACTGAAGCTTTCTTT
TRBJ2-1 | TRBV29-1 | NA | NA | CTCSGEQFF | TGCACCTGTAGTGGTGAGCAGTTCTTC
TRBJ2-3 | TRBV7-2 | NA | TRBD1 | CASSPTGIRTDTQYF | TGTGCCAGCAGCCCGACAGGGATCCGCACAGATACGCAGTATTTT
TRBJ1-5 | TRBV7-8 | NA | TRBD1 | CASTSTRQGFRTNQPQHF | TGTGCCAGCACCTCTACCCGACAGGGTTTCAGGACAAATCAGCCCCAGCATTTT
TRBJ2-3 | TRBV19 | NA | NA | CASSQTGSDTQYF | TGTGCCAGTAGCCAGACAGGTTCAGATACGCAGTATTTT
TRBJ1-6 | TRBV18 | few | TRBD1 | CASSPGTGNSPLHF | TGTGCCAGCTCACCCGGGACAGGAAATTCACCCCTCCACTTT
TRBJ2-6 | TRBV5-1 | NA | NA | CASSLGPSSGANVLTF | TGCGCCAGCAGCTTGGGACCCAGCTCTGGGGCCAACGTCCTGACTTTC
TRBJ2-1 | TRBV18 | few | TRBD2 | CASSPPIHGTSGVEQFF | TGTGCCAGCTCACCACCGATACACGGGACTAGCGGGGTCGAGCAGTTCTTC
TRBJ2-5 | TRBV10-3 | NA | TRBD2 | CAISVGRGETQYF | TGTGCCATCAGTGTGGGGAGGGGAGAGACCCAGTACTTC